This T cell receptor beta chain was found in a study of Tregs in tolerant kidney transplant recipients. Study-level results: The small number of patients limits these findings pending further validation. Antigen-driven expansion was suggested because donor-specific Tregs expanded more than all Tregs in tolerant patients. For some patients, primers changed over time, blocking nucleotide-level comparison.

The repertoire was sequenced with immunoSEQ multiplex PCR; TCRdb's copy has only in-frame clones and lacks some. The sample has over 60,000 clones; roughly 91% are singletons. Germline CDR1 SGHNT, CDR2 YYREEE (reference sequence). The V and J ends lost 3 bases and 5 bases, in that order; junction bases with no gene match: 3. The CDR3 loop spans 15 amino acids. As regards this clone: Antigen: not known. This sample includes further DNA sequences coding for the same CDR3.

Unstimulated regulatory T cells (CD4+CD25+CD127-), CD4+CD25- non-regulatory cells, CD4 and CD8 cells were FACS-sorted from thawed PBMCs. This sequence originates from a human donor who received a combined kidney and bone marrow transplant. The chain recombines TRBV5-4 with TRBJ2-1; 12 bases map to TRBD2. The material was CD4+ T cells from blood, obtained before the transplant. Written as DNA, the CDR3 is TGTGCCAGCAGCTCGGGGACTAGCGGGCACAATGAGCAGTTCTTC. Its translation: CASSSGTSGHNEQFF.